The sample holds one count of the clone carrying this T cell receptor beta chain. At the DNA level, this CDR3 is encoded by other sequences in the same sample as well. Germline CDR1 and CDR2: LGHDT and YNNKEL (reference sequence). V gave up 4 bases and J gave up 0 bases, with 7 bases separating them. The CDR3 sequence is 15 residues long. The entry originates in a study of blood T cell repertoires in COVID-19. In the study overall: Samples taken during acute and convalescent COVID-19 were collected in the United States, Italy and Spain.

Seattle patients were enrolled during active infection and followed longitudinally. In the original workflow: Estimates of nucleated cell counts were drawn from the amplification of reference gene primers. Sequenced by immunoSEQ multiplex PCR; TCRdb stores in-frame clones only, minus some. V, J and clone size are those of that table, while D and trimming were read from the DNA. This repertoire shows under 150,000 clones, approximately 85% found once; its top ten account for around 8%. This receptor was taken from a woman aged 55-75 years with COVID-19, enrolled during active disease. Source material: peripheral blood. This chain links TRBV3-1 (or the pseudogene TRBV3-2) with TRBJ2-6; tentative D call: TRBD1 (6 bases). The CDR3 nucleotides read TGTGCCAGCAGCCTACAGGGCTCTGGGGCCAACGTCCTGACTTTC. Translation: CASSLQGSGANVLTF.